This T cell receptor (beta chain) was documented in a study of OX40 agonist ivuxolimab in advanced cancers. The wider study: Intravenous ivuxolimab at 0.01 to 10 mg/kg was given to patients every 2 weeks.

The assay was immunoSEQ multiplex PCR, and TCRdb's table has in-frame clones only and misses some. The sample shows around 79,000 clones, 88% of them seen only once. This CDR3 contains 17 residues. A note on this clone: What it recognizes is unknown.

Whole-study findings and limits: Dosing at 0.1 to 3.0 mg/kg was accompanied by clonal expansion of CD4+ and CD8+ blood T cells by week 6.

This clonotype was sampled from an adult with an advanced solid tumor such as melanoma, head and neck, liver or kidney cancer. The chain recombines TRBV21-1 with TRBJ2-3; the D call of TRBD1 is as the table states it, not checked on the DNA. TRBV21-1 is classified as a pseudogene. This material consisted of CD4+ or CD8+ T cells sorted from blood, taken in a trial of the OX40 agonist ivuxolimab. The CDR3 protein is CASSKLRQGLAGDTQYF. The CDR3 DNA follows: TGTGCCAGCAGCAAACTTAGGCAGGGCCTGGCTGGAGATACGCAGTATTTT.